The 9 T cell receptor beta chains presented below share a single source sample, sequenced in a study of shared T cell receptors in the human thymus. Generated by immunoSEQ multiplex PCR, the TCRdb table keeps only in-frame clones and is missing some. In the table there are almost 550,000 clones, around 82% of which are singletons. A further study also used this sample, focusing on human thymus T cells.

Specimen: thymocytes. The source is a boy under three years old with a congenital heart defect.

CDR3 in DNA: TGCGCCAGCAGCTTGGCCGCAGCGGGGGGTCCCAGCACAGATACGCAGTATTTT. This codes for CASSLAAAGGPSTDTQYF. The chain recombines TRBV5-1 with TRBJ2-3; 9 bases align to TRBD2. This CDR3 is 18 amino acids long. CDR1 is SGHRS and CDR2 is YFSETQ in the germline V gene. The V segment lost 0 bases and the J segment 0 bases; nucleotides outside the gene matches: 8.

The V gene is TRBV29-1, the J gene TRBJ2-3; a possible D gene is TRBD2 (6 bases). CDR1 is SQVTM, CDR2 ANQGSEA, per germline. Deletions cut 5 bases from V and 2 bases from J, with 17 bases between. The CDR3 loop spans 15 amino acids. This CDR3 is CSVPSAHYYTDTQYF. CDR3 DNA: TGCAGCGTTCCTAGCGCCCACTACTACACAGATACGCAGTATTTT.

The genes are TRBV7-9 and TRBJ2-7, with TRBD1 identical over 9 bases. This CDR3 region has 16 residues. After removal of 2 bases from V and 3 bases from J, the junction contained 8 bases not matched to a gene. Germline V gene lookup returns CDR1 SEHNR and CDR2 FQNEAQ (reference sequence). CDR3 in DNA: TGTGCCAGCAGCTTAAATAGTCCGGGACAGGGCTACGAGCAGTACTTC. Amino acid sequence: CASSLNSPGQGYEQYF.

The J gene is TRBJ2-7, the V gene TRBV27; 7 nucleotides match TRBD1. The trim removed 5 bases at V and 7 bases at J, leaving 14 bases unmatched. The length of the CDR3 is 15 residues. From germline, CDR1 is MNHEY and CDR2 SMNVEV (reference sequence). CDR3 DNA sequence: TGTGCCAGCAGTCCCGCAACTGACAGGGCCCGTGAGCAGTACTTC. Its protein is CASSPATDRAREQYF.

The chain joins TRBV7-3 to TRBJ2-7; 11 nucleotides agree with TRBD1. V lost 5 bases, J lost 5 bases, and 8 bases stayed unmatched. The CDR3 length is 15 residues. Germline CDR1 is SGHTA and CDR2 is FQGTGA. The CDR3 DNA is TGTGCCAGCAGCCCTTGCGGGGACAGGGGGGACGAGCAGTACTTC. Translated, it gives CASSPCGDRGDEQYF.

The chain joins TRBV10-1 to TRBJ2-7; TRBD1 might be the D (7 bases). The CDR3 has 16 amino acids. Germline CDR1 reads WNHNN; CDR2 reads SYGVQD (reference sequence). Trimming shortened V by 0 bases and J by 5 bases, and 17 bases separated the two germline ends. The CDR3 nucleotides are TGCGCCAGCAGTGAGTCGACAGCCAGGGGGGTCGACGAGCAGTACTTC. Residues: CASSESTARGVDEQYF.

V and J are TRBV2 and TRBJ1-5; 9 bases fit TRBD1. The V gene's germline CDR1 is SNHLY and CDR2 FYNNEI. CDR3 size: 21 residues. V was pared by 4 bases and J by 0 bases, with 19 bases of the junction left unmatched. The CDR3 region has the DNA TGTGCCAGCAGTGGGGGGCCAAACGACAGGGGGGGCTTTTATAGCAATCAGCCCCAGCATTTT. As protein: CASSGGPNDRGGFYSNQPQHF.

This clone was recorded a few times. The V gene is TRBV25-1, the J gene TRBJ1-4; 9 nucleotides match TRBD1. This CDR3 region has 16 residues. V gave up 3 bases and J gave up 8 bases; unmatched junction bases: 10. Germline CDR1 MGHDK, CDR2 SYGVNS. The CDR3 nucleotides are TGTGCCAGCAGTGATTGGGTGGAGGACAGGGGCGAAAAACTGTTTTTT. Translating it yields CASSDWVEDRGEKLFF.

For the CDR3, the DNA is TGCAGCGTTGAGTATAAAGGGGGCGACTATGGCTACACCTTC. Its protein is CSVEYKGGDYGYTF. This sequence joins TRBV29-1 and TRBJ1-2, with TRBD1 matching 7 bases. The length of the CDR3 is 14 residues. V shed 3 bases and J 3 bases; nucleotides not matched to a gene: 7. Germline CDR1 reads SQVTM; CDR2 reads ANQGSEA.